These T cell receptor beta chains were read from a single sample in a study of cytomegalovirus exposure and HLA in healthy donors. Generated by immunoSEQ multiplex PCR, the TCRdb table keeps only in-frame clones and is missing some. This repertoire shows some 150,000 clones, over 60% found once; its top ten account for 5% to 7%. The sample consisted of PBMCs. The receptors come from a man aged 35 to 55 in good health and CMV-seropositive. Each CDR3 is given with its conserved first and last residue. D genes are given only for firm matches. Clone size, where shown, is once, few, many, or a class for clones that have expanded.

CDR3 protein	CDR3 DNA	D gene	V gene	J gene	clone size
CASSYFLTDTQYF	TGTGCCAGCAGTTACTTCCTCACAGATACGCAGTATTTT	-	TRBV6-6	TRBJ2-3	-
CASSERLSSYEQYF	TGTGCCAGCTCGGAAAGACTGAGCTCCTACGAGCAGTACTTC	-	TRBV18	TRBJ2-7	-
CASSLEAGVVTGELFF	TGCGCCAGCAGCTTGGAAGCGGGAGTGGTCACCGGGGAGCTGTTTTTT	TRBD2	TRBV5-1	TRBJ2-2	-
CASSTWTGGSGYTF	TGTGCCAGCAGTACGTGGACAGGGGGCAGTGGCTACACCTTC	TRBD1	TRBV2	TRBJ1-2	-
CASSLEGAANEKLFF	TGTGCCAGCAGCTTAGAGGGGGCAGCTAATGAAAAACTGTTTTTT	TRBD1	TRBV7-9	TRBJ1-4	-
CASSFDSIQETQYF	TGTGCCAGCAGCTTCGACAGTATCCAAGAGACCCAGTACTTC	-	TRBV7-9	TRBJ2-5	-
CASSRTSGREPNEQFF	TGTGCCAGCAGCCGAACTAGCGGGAGGGAACCGAATGAGCAGTTCTTC	TRBD2	TRBV27	TRBJ2-1	-
CASSVGGGSAKNIQYF	TGTGCCAGCAGCGTAGGAGGTGGCTCGGCCAAAAACATTCAGTACTTC	-	TRBV9	TRBJ2-4	-
CASSPRGGIGELFF	TGTGCCAGCAGCCCCCGGGGCGGGATTGGGGAGCTGTTTTTT	-	TRBV11-3	TRBJ2-2	-
CASSGSGGTYNEQFF	TGCGCCAGCAGCGGGAGTGGGGGGACCTACAATGAGCAGTTCTTC	-	TRBV10-2	TRBJ2-1	-
CASSLTGGGTEAFF	TGTGCCAGCAGTCTAACAGGGGGCGGCACTGAAGCTTTCTTT	TRBD1	TRBV2	TRBJ1-1	few
CASREYPSRTILHEQYF	TGTGCCAGCAGGGAATACCCGAGTAGGACAATCCTCCACGAGCAGTACTTC	-	TRBV2	TRBJ2-7	-
CASSPNQLAGGYNEQFF	TGTGCCAGCAGCCCTAACCAACTAGCGGGAGGGTACAATGAGCAGTTCTTC	TRBD2	TRBV9	TRBJ2-1	-
CASSLKGIPANEQFF	TGTGCCAGCAGCTTAAAGGGGATCCCGGCCAATGAGCAGTTCTTC	-	TRBV7-2	TRBJ2-1	-
CASRYPGGPYGYTF	TGTGCCAGTCGCTACCCAGGGGGTCCCTATGGCTACACCTTC	TRBD1	TRBV19	TRBJ1-2	-
CASSAGELAGVGETQYF	TGTGCCAGCAGCGCCGGAGAACTAGCGGGAGTCGGGGAGACCCAGTACTTC	TRBD2	TRBV9	TRBJ2-5	once
CSVVPGRGQLFF	TGCAGCGTTGTACCGGGCAGGGGGCAGCTGTTTTTT	TRBD1	TRBV29-1	TRBJ2-2	few
CASSLIPGGGAGELFF	TGTGCCAGCAGCTTAATCCCAGGAGGTGGGGCCGGGGAGCTGTTTTTT	-	TRBV7-3	TRBJ2-2	few
CASRTRDRGRQEKLFF	TGTGCCAGCAGAACCCGGGACAGGGGAAGGCAGGAAAAACTGTTTTTT	TRBD1	TRBV6-6	TRBJ1-4	once
CASSLTSGAYEQYF	TGCGCCAGCAGCTTGACTAGCGGGGCATACGAGCAGTACTTC	TRBD2	TRBV5-1	TRBJ2-7	-
CASSIRGQGTGELFF	TGTGCCAGTAGTATAAGAGGACAGGGGACCGGGGAGCTGTTTTTT	TRBD1	TRBV19	TRBJ2-2	-
CASSPESWTLSGNTIYF	TGTGCCAGCAGCCCAGAGTCGTGGACACTCTCTGGAAACACCATATATTTT	-	TRBV7-9	TRBJ1-3	-
CASSPGGVTEAFF	TGTGCCAGCAGTCCTGGGGGGGTCACTGAAGCTTTCTTT	-	TRBV27	TRBJ1-1	few
CASSEMSSRGYTF	TGTGCCAGCAGTGAAATGAGCTCTCGGGGCTACACCTTC	-	TRBV6-1	TRBJ1-2	-
CASSGSWASGSYNEQFF	TGTGCCAGTAGTGGGAGTTGGGCTAGCGGGAGCTACAATGAGCAGTTCTTC	TRBD2	TRBV19	TRBJ2-1	few
CASSFRTVTEAFF	TGTGCCAGCAGCTTCAGGACAGTCACTGAAGCTTTCTTT	-	TRBV5-6	TRBJ1-1	-
CASFLAAAGELFF	TGCGCCAGCTTTCTAGCGGCCGCCGGGGAGCTGTTTTTT	TRBD2	TRBV5-1	TRBJ2-2	few
CASSDRDRGSYEQYF	TGTGCCAGTAGTGACCGGGACAGGGGATCCTACGAGCAGTACTTC	TRBD1	TRBV19	TRBJ2-7	-
CASRAGVPEAFF	TGTGCCAGCAGAGCAGGGGTGCCTGAAGCTTTCTTT	-	TRBV28	TRBJ1-1	few
CASSSQGLGQFF	TGCGCCAGCAGCTCCCAGGGGTTGGGGCAGTTCTTC	-	TRBV10-1	TRBJ2-1	few
CASRLSGEADEQFF	TGCGCCAGCAGACTGAGCGGGGAGGCCGATGAGCAGTTCTTC	TRBD2	TRBV5-1	TRBJ2-1	-
CASKVDRGRETQYF	TGTGCCAGCAAAGTGGACAGGGGGCGGGAGACCCAGTACTTC	TRBD1	TRBV7-2	TRBJ2-5	-
CASSEGIAGSEDTQYF	TGTGCCAGCAGTGAAGGAATAGCGGGATCAGAAGATACGCAGTATTTT	TRBD2	TRBV6-1	TRBJ2-3	-
CASSLSDSRREKLFF	TGTGCCAGCAGCTTGTCTGACAGCCGACGGGAAAAACTGTTTTTT	-	TRBV11-2	TRBJ1-4	-
CASSVAPGGNQPQHF	TGTGCCAGTAGCGTCGCTCCAGGGGGCAATCAGCCCCAGCATTTT	-	TRBV19	TRBJ1-5	-